This is a list of T cell receptor beta chains from one sample in a study of blood T cell repertoires in COVID-19. TCRdb keeps only in-frame clones here, not all; method: immunoSEQ multiplex PCR. The profile shows 100,000 to 150,000 clones, roughly three quarters of them singletons. Specimen: peripheral blood. These receptors were taken from an older woman with acute or convalescent COVID-19. Both conserved end residues are part of each CDR3. The order of the fields is V gene, D gene, clone size, J gene, CDR3 DNA, CDR3 protein. D genes are given only for firm matches. Some rows have no size entry. The others give once, few or many, or a class for an expanded clone.

V: TRBV18
D: NA
size: many
J: TRBJ1-1
DNA: TGTGCCAGCTCACCACGGCAGAACACTGAAGCTTTCTTT
CDR3: CASSPRQNTEAFF

V: TRBV5-1
D: NA
size: NA
J: TRBJ1-4
DNA: TGCGCCAGCAGCTTGGAGGGGACAAGGAATGAAAAACTGTTTTTT
CDR3: CASSLEGTRNEKLFF

V: TRBV6-5
D: TRBD2
size: NA
J: TRBJ2-6
DNA: TGTGCCAGCAGCCCGACTAGCGGGGCCAACGTCCTGACTTTC
CDR3: CASSPTSGANVLTF

V: TRBV19
D: TRBD1
size: NA
J: TRBJ1-1
DNA: TGTGCCAGTAGTATAATGCAGGGGGACACTGAAGCTTTCTTT
CDR3: CASSIMQGDTEAFF

V: TRBV27
D: TRBD2
size: few
J: TRBJ2-2
DNA: TGTGCCAGCAGGCGACGGACTAGCGGAGACACCGGGGAGCTGTTTTTT
CDR3: CASRRRTSGDTGELFF

V: TRBV18
D: TRBD2
size: NA
J: TRBJ2-7
DNA: TGTGCCAGCTCACCACAACCAGCGGGGTACTACGAGCAGTACTTC
CDR3: CASSPQPAGYYEQYF

V: TRBV28
D: TRBD2
size: few
J: TRBJ2-2
DNA: TGTGCCAGCAGTTTTTTAGCGGGAGGGCCGAAGACCGGGGAGCTGTTTTTT
CDR3: CASSFLAGGPKTGELFF

V: TRBV7-7
D: TRBD2
size: few
J: TRBJ2-1
DNA: TGTGCTAGCAGCTCGGGACTAGCGGGAGGACTCACCTACAATGAGCAGTTCTTC
CDR3: CASSSGLAGGLTYNEQFF

V: TRBV7-2
D: NA
size: NA
J: TRBJ1-1
DNA: TGTGCCAGCAGCTTAGATGCGGGTATGAACACTGAAGCTTTCTTT
CDR3: CASSLDAGMNTEAFF

V: TRBV5-6
D: TRBD2
size: NA
J: TRBJ2-7
DNA: TGTGCCAGCAGCTTGGCGACGCTAGCGGGAGGAATCTACGAGCAGTACTTC
CDR3: CASSLATLAGGIYEQYF

V: TRBV3-1/TRBV3-2
D: TRBD2
size: once
J: TRBJ2-1
DNA: TGTGCCAGCAGCCAAAGTCTAGCGGATTACAATGAGCAGTTCTTC
CDR3: CASSQSLADYNEQFF

V: TRBV6-5
D: NA
size: NA
J: TRBJ1-4
DNA: TGTGCCAGCATTCCTTACGGGGGGGATGGAGAAAAACTGTTTTTT
CDR3: CASIPYGGDGEKLFF

V: TRBV7-9
D: NA
size: NA
J: TRBJ2-7
DNA: TGTGCCCCCAGGTGGGGTAGGACTTACGAGCAGTACTTC
CDR3: CAPRWGRTYEQYF

V: TRBV25-1
D: NA
size: NA
J: TRBJ1-1
DNA: TGTGCCAGCAGTGAAAGGGAGGCCACGGCTTTCTTT
CDR3: CASSEREATAFF